This TCR beta chain was found in a study of cytomegalovirus exposure and HLA in healthy donors. Study outcomes and limitations: Most sequenced TCRs were rare (though some public TCRs occurred in many donors). Exclusion applied to some V segments, including TRBV6-2 and TRBV6-3, as they were indistinguishable. According to the study, 160 or so TCR beta chains were cytomegalovirus-associated.

Primers for the PCR totalled 60 Vbeta and 13 Jbeta. Clones were read by immunoSEQ multiplex PCR, and TCRdb kept only the in-frame ones, dropping some. The sample has over 70,000 clones, about 70% seen once. The junction had 5 bases not matched to a gene; V was cut back by 4 bases and J by 5 bases. CDR1 is SGHNT and CDR2 is YYREEE in the germline V gene (reference sequence). The CDR3 runs to 14 residues. Remarks on this clone: Its antigen is not identified.

The J gene is TRBJ2-7, the V gene TRBV5-4, with 11 bases fitting TRBD2. What was sequenced was PBMCs. The TCR sequence derives from a man aged 35 to 55 in good health and CMV-seropositive. The CDR3 DNA follows: TGTGCCAGCAGCCCAACTAGCGGGAGTCACGAGCAGTACTTC. Translating gives CASSPTSGSHEQYF.